These 27 T cell receptor beta chains share one sample of origin, sequenced in a study of shared clonotypes between healthy human individuals. Naive CD8 cells lacked CD45RO and underwent positive selection for CCR7, leaving out terminally differentiated effector memory CD45RA+ cells. The repertoire was sequenced with immunoSEQ multiplex PCR; TCRdb's copy has only in-frame clones and lacks some. The sample records over 2 million clones, roughly 95% being singletons. The sequenced sample was naive CD8+ T cells sorted from blood. These receptors were obtained from a man aged 18 to 30 in good health.

This clone was seen just once. The chain has TRBV6-1 and TRBJ2-7; the D is unclear. The V gene lost 5 bases and the J gene lost 5 bases, with 7 bases spanning the gap. Looked up from germline, CDR1 is MNHNS and CDR2 is SASEGT. This CDR3 region has 11 residues. As DNA, the CDR3 is TGTGCCAGCAGTCATCCGGACGAGCAGTACTTC. Protein: CASSHPDEQYF.

The rearrangement uses TRBV7-2 and TRBJ2-1, with a tentative D call TRBD2 (5 bases). The CDR3 is 13 amino acids. CDR1 SGHTA and CDR2 FQGNSA come from the germline V gene. Trimming shortened V by 5 bases and J by 6 bases, and 11 bases separated the two germline ends. In nucleotides, the CDR3 is TGTGCCAGCAGCATTGGACTGTTCAATGAGCAGTTCTTC. This codes for CASSIGLFNEQFF.

CDR3 coding DNA: TGTGCCAGCAGTCACCCCCTAGCGGGAGCAAGGGCAGATACGCAGTATTTT. Its protein is CASSHPLAGARADTQYF. The chain links TRBV27 to TRBJ2-3; the match to TRBD2 covers 10 bases. The CDR3 loop spans 17 amino acids. J was trimmed by 4 bases and V by 5 bases; bases with no gene match: 12. Germline assignment: CDR1 MNHEY and CDR2 SMNVEV (reference sequence).

In nucleotides, the CDR3 is TGTGCCAGCAGGCCAGCGGGGGCCGGGGAGACCCAGTACTTC. It specifies CASRPAGAGETQYF. The rearrangement uses TRBV27 and TRBJ2-5; TRBD2 agrees at 8 bases. V lost 6 bases, J lost 5 bases, and 8 bases stayed unmatched. Germline CDR1 is MNHEY and CDR2 is SMNVEV (reference sequence). CDR3 size: 14 residues.

The rearrangement links TRBV4-1 to TRBJ2-1; a weak D match, TRBD2 (5 bases). Germline V lookup: CDR1 MGHRA, CDR2 YSYEKL. Between the trimmed V and J ends, which lost 0 bases and 10 bases, there was a span of 19 bases. The CDR3 contains 16 residues. For the CDR3, the DNA is TGCGCCAGCAGCCAAGAAAACTACCCGGCGAGGGAGGAGCAGTTCTTC. Amino acid sequence: CASSQENYPAREEQFF.

This chain uses TRBV6-1 with TRBJ2-1; 11 bases match TRBD1. J lost 10 bases, V lost 4 bases, and 9 bases had no gene match. The CDR3 has 15 amino acids. Germline values: CDR1 MNHNS, CDR2 SASEGT. Here the CDR3 DNA reads TGTGCCAGCAGTGTTGGGACAGGGGGACTCCAAGAGCAGTTCTTC. It codes for CASSVGTGGLQEQFF.

As concerns this clone: Other nucleotide sequences in the sample specify the same CDR3. This chain uses TRBV10-1 with TRBJ2-1, with 8 bases fitting TRBD2. Germline CDR1 is WNHNN and CDR2 is SYGVQD (reference sequence). There are 15 residues in the CDR3. J lost 5 bases, V lost 0 bases, and 3 bases had no gene match. Written as DNA, the CDR3 is TGCGCCAGCAGTGAGTCAAGAGCGGGGGACAATGAGCAGTTCTTC. Encoded protein: CASSESRAGDNEQFF.

Worth noting for this clone: This sample also contains other DNA sequences that code for the same CDR3. CDR3 in amino acids: CASSSGQGGSSYEQYF. The CDR3 DNA reads TGTGCCAGCAGCTCGGGACAGGGGGGTAGCTCCTACGAGCAGTACTTC. This chain uses TRBV7-6 with TRBJ2-7; TRBD1 matches 11 bases. CDR3 size: 16 residues. Germline V lookup: CDR1 SGHVS, CDR2 FNYEAQ. V dropped 4 bases and J dropped 0; count of bases not matched to a gene: 5.

This sequence joins TRBV5-5 and TRBJ2-7; D not resolved. The V gene's germline CDR1 is SGHKS and CDR2 YYEKEE (reference sequence). The CDR3 runs to 13 residues. V lost 7 bases, J lost 0 bases, and 11 bases lay in between. In nucleotides, the CDR3 is TGTGCCAGCTCCGAAAGTCCCTCCTACGAGCAGTACTTC. Its protein is CASSESPSYEQYF.

The J gene is TRBJ2-5, the V gene TRBV7-9; D gene uncertain. CDR1 SEHNR and CDR2 FQNEAQ come from the germline V gene (reference sequence). V lost 1 base to trimming and J lost 4 bases, with 7 bases between them. The CDR3 runs 13 residues. CDR3: CASSLGNTETQYF. The CDR3 DNA follows: TGTGCCAGCAGCTTAGGCAACACAGAGACCCAGTACTTC.

This chain uses TRBV11-3 with TRBJ2-7; D possibly matches TRBD1 or TRBD2 (5 bases each). CDR3 size: 13 residues. V was pared by 5 bases and J by 1 base, with 9 bases between. CDR1 is SGHNT and CDR2 is YENEEA in the germline V gene. In DNA form, the CDR3 reads TGTGCCAGCAGCCATGGGGGTTCCTACGAGCAGTACTTC. Translating it yields CASSHGGSYEQYF.

The genes are TRBV5-6 and TRBJ2-2; 7 nucleotides line up with TRBD1. V lost 0 bases, J lost 1 base, and 6 bases stayed unmatched. Germline CDR1 is SGHDT and CDR2 is YYEEEE. The CDR3 has 17 residues. CDR3 in amino acids: CASSLVWGQLNTGELFF. The CDR3 coding sequence is TGTGCCAGCAGCTTGGTGTGGGGACAGCTGAACACCGGGGAGCTGTTTTTT.

V usage is TRBV30 and J usage is TRBJ2-3, with D hard to call. Germline assignment: CDR1 GTSNPN and CDR2 SVGIG (reference sequence). The CDR3 contains 13 residues. V lost 3 bases, J lost 0 bases, and 7 bases lay in between. CDR3 loop: CAWSGFSTDTQYF. In DNA, the CDR3 is TGTGCCTGGAGCGGATTCAGCACAGATACGCAGTATTTT. The full variable domain, completed using reference TRBV30 and TRBJ2-3, is SQTIHQWPATLVQPVGSPLSLECTVEGTSNPNLYWYRQAAGRGLQLLFYSVGIGQISSEVPQNLSASRPQDRQFILSSKKLLLSDSGFYLCAWSGFSTDTQYFGPGTRLTVL.

J is TRBJ2-7 and V is TRBV19; weak D call: TRBD1 (7 bases). V gave up 3 bases and J gave up 4 bases, with 22 bases separating them. The CDR3 is made up of 17 amino acids. Germline V gene sequence: CDR1 LNHDA, CDR2 SQIVND (reference sequence). The DNA of the CDR3 is TGTGCCAGTAGTATCATGTTTGCCAGGGGGGACGGATACGAGCAGTACTTC. It codes for CASSIMFARGDGYEQYF.

The chain combines TRBV7-9 with TRBJ2-7; 7 positions agree with TRBD1. There are 18 residues in the CDR3. The trim removed 0 bases at V and 0 bases at J, leaving 11 bases unmatched. Germline CDR1 reads SEHNR; CDR2 reads FQNEAQ (reference sequence). The CDR3 DNA reads as TGTGCCAGCAGCTTAGCTGTTCCGAGAGACAGGGACTCCTACGAGCAGTACTTC. Translating gives CASSLAVPRDRDSYEQYF.

The chain couples TRBV11-2 to TRBJ2-2, with 12 bases that match TRBD2. The CDR3 spans 16 residues. Germline lookup yields CDR1 SGHAT and CDR2 FQNNGV. V was clipped by 1 base and J by 4 bases; unmatched bases: 1. The CDR3 region is CASSLGLAGVTGELFF. The CDR3 nucleotides are TGTGCCAGCAGCTTAGGACTAGCGGGAGTCACCGGGGAGCTGTTTTTT.

The V and J genes are TRBV28 and TRBJ2-1, with D uncertain. V was shortened by 5 bases and J by 2 bases, with 4 bases between the two germline ends. The CDR3 consists of 12 residues. Germline V CDR1 and CDR2: MDHEN, SYDVKM. CDR3 coding DNA: TGTGCCAGCAGTCCCGCCTACAATGAGCAGTTCTTC. This sequence encodes CASSPAYNEQFF.

The chain is built from TRBV19 and TRBJ2-7, with 10 bases matching TRBD2. The germline V gene encodes CDR1 LNHDA and CDR2 SQIVND (reference sequence). Trimming removed 6 bases from V and 0 bases from J; junction bases left unmatched: 8. This CDR3 contains 16 residues. The CDR3 reads CASSRTSGYASYEQYF. The CDR3 DNA sequence: TGTGCCAGTAGCCGGACTAGCGGATATGCCTCCTACGAGCAGTACTTC.

V is TRBV7-9 and J is TRBJ2-5; 9 nucleotides match TRBD2. The junction had 6 bases not matched to a gene; V was cut back by 1 base and J by 0 bases. Germline lookup yields CDR1 SEHNR and CDR2 FQNEAQ (reference sequence). This CDR3 has 17 residues. DNA for the CDR3: TGTGCCAGCAGCTTAGGCCTAGCGGGACCGTACCAAGAGACCCAGTACTTC. It codes for CASSLGLAGPYQETQYF.

The chain has TRBV30 and TRBJ2-5; D is unclear. V was cut by 4 bases and J by 4 bases, with 13 bases left in between. The CDR3 has 13 amino acids. Germline V CDR1 and CDR2: GTSNPN, SVGIG (reference sequence). CDR3 sequence: CAWNLARVETQYF. The DNA of the CDR3 is TGTGCCTGGAACTTGGCTAGGGTAGAGACCCAGTACTTC. The variable domain in full, with the rest retrieved from reference TRBV30 and TRBJ2-5, is SQTIHQWPATLVQPVGSPLSLECTVEGTSNPNLYWYRQAAGRGLQLLFYSVGIGQISSEVPQNLSASRPQDRQFILSSKKLLLSDSGFYLCAWNLARVETQYFGPGTRLLVL.

This chain joins TRBV11-2 and TRBJ1-3; 8 bases map to TRBD1. This CDR3 has 16 residues. The V gene end was trimmed by 3 bases and the J gene end by 2 bases; junction bases not matched to a gene: 6. Germline V gene lookup returns CDR1 SGHAT and CDR2 FQNNGV. Here the CDR3 reads CASSLVTGGTGNTIYF. As DNA, the CDR3 is TGTGCCAGCAGCTTGGTCACAGGGGGTACTGGAAACACCATATATTTT.

V is TRBV4-1 and J is TRBJ1-1, with 12 bases aligning to TRBD1. Germline V gene lookup returns CDR1 MGHRA and CDR2 YSYEKL. The trim removed 2 bases at V and 6 bases at J, leaving 4 bases unmatched. The length of the CDR3 is 15 residues. CDR3 nucleotides: TGCGCCAGCAGCCAAAGGGGACAGGGGGCCTCTGAAGCTTTCTTT. Amino acid sequence: CASSQRGQGASEAFF.

The genes are TRBV27 and TRBJ2-1; TRBD2 aligns across 7 bases. The CDR3 loop spans 13 amino acids. J gave up 2 bases and V 9 bases, and 4 bases lay outside the gene matches. From germline, CDR1 is MNHEY and CDR2 SMNVEV (reference sequence). The CDR3 sequence is CASGEGTYNEQFF. As DNA, the CDR3 is TGTGCCAGTGGGGAGGGAACCTACAATGAGCAGTTCTTC.

V gene TRBV30 combines with J gene TRBJ2-1; 7 bases agree with TRBD1. After removal of 8 bases from V and 3 bases from J, the junction contained 10 bases not matched to a gene. CDR1 is GTSNPN, CDR2 SVGIG, per germline (reference sequence). The CDR3 runs 14 residues. The CDR3 sequence: CALALRTGYNEQFF. For the CDR3, the DNA is TGTGCCCTCGCCTTGAGGACAGGCTACAATGAGCAGTTCTTC.

This chain links TRBV4-1 with TRBJ2-7, with D possibly TRBD2 on 6 matching bases. CDR3 length: 13 amino acids. Trimming took off 5 bases at V and 4 bases at J, with 12 bases between the two ends. The germline V gene has CDR1 MGHRA and CDR2 YSYEKL. CDR3 DNA sequence: TGCGCCAGCAGCTGGCGGAGGGATTACGAGCAGTACTTC. Its translation is CASSWRRDYEQYF.

This chain links TRBV2 with TRBJ2-3; D might be TRBD2 (5 bases). The CDR3 contains 16 residues. Germline V CDR1 and CDR2: SNHLY, FYNNEI. Trimming cost V 4 bases and J 2 bases, with 16 bases left between them. The DNA of the CDR3 is TGTGCCAGCAGTGTTCCCAGCGGACCCGCCACAGATACGCAGTATTTT. It encodes CASSVPSGPATDTQYF.

This chain joins TRBV10-1 and TRBJ2-7; tentatively, D is TRBD1 (7 bases). This CDR3 has 16 amino acids. CDR1 WNHNN and CDR2 SYGVQD come from the germline V gene (reference sequence). With 6 bases removed from V and 5 bases from J, the gap between germline ends came to 23 bases. The CDR3 sequence is CASSPDRVRPGDEQYF. In nucleotides, the CDR3 is TGCGCCAGCAGCCCCGACAGGGTACGCCCGGGGGACGAGCAGTACTTC.